The source of this T cell receptor (beta chain) is a study of shared clonotypes between healthy human individuals. Trimming removed 4 bases at V and 5 bases at J, with 5 bases between. Germline CDR1 LNHDA, CDR2 SQIVND (reference sequence). The CDR3 loop spans 11 amino acids. Data came from immunoSEQ multiplex PCR; TCRdb stores just in-frame clones and leaves some out. The table includes some 2,000,000 clones, 90% to 95% detected once. Naive CD4+ cells were CD45RA-selected; the remaining cells were memory. The chain links TRBV19 to TRBJ1-2; D ambiguous. The sample taken for sequencing was naive CD4+ T cells sorted from blood. The subset was: CD45RA+ positively selected. This TCR came from a man younger than 35 in good health. CDR3 coding DNA: TGTGCCAGTAGTAACAGTTATGGCTACACCTTC. This codes for CASSNSYGYTF.